This entry concerns a single T cell receptor (beta chain). Its specificity is not known. Between the trimmed V and J ends, which lost 3 bases and 5 bases, there was a span of 15 bases. Germline V gene lookup returns CDR1 SGDLS and CDR2 YYNGEE. The CDR3 runs to 15 residues. This specimen belongs to a study of OX40 agonist ivuxolimab in advanced cancers. Clones were sequenced by immunoSEQ multiplex PCR, and TCRdb holds only the in-frame ones, with some missing. The sample shows about 77,000 clones, over 75% of them seen only once. Study conclusions and caveats: Clonal expansion in partial responders at 0.1-3.0 mg/kg ranked among the lowest. In the expanded peripheral T cells, antigen specificity was never determined.

Peripheral blood came from all dose cohorts at three timepoints. The sample here was CD4+ or CD8+ T cells sorted from blood, taken in a trial of the OX40 agonist ivuxolimab. The source is an adult with an advanced solid tumor such as melanoma, head and neck, liver or kidney cancer. V is TRBV9 and J is TRBJ2-1, with D unclear. CDR3 DNA: TGTGCCAGCAGCGCCCGCGGTACAGCCGACAATGAGCAGTTCTTC. Residues: CASSARGTADNEQFF.